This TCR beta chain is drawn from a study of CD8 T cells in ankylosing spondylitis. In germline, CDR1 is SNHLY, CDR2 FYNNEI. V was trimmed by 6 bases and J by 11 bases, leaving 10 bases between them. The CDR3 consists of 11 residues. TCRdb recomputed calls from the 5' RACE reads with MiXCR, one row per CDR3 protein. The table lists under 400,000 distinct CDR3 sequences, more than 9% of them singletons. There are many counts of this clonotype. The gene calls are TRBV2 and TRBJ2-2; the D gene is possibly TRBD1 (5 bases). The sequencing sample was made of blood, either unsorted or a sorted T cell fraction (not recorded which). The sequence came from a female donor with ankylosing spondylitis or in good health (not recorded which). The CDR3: CASSVGPELFF. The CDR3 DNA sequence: TGTGCCAGCAGCGTGGGGCCTGAGCTGTTTTTT.